The source of this T cell receptor beta chain is a study of blood T cells in healthy people across ages. Study details: Per every two T cells, about one barcoded beta molecule was captured by template switching. Points from the study as a whole: Comparison with aged donors showed that long-lived donors had more naive CD4+ cells and higher diversity.

Using a J-beta primer mix together with a sample-barcoded 5' primer, a second PCR was run for about 7 to 12 cycles. Via MiXCR, TCRdb re-called the 5' RACE reads, giving one row per CDR3 protein. Among about 830,000 distinct CDR3 sequences listed, roughly 60% were seen once. Of note for this clonotype: Its antigen is still unknown.

Each sample had at least 6.5 million PBMCs isolated. V was clipped by 3 bases and J by 3 bases, with 7 bases between them. Per the germline V gene, CDR1 is DFQATT and CDR2 is SNEGSKA (reference sequence). The CDR3 is 12 amino acids. The TCR originated in a man younger than 45 in good health. Source material: blood. This chain joins TRBV20-1 and TRBJ2-3, with D hard to call. Here the CDR3 reads CSARHKTDTQYF. In nucleotides, the CDR3 is TGCAGTGCTAGGCACAAAACAGATACGCAGTATTTT.